This T cell receptor beta chain was documented in a study of CD8 T cells in Susac syndrome. Turning to the study itself: Each patient with Susac syndrome, at the time of blood draw, was therapy-naive, on corticosteroids, or on intravenous immunoglobulin alone.

Concerning this clonotype itself: Its specificity is unknown.

Reverse transcription of about 0.5 to 1 ug RNA was performed with random hexamers. TCRdb re-called the immunoSEQ multiplex PCR reads with MiXCR, one entry per CDR3 protein. The sample lists tens of thousands of distinct CDR3 sequences; roughly 96% were seen once. Study-wide results and limits: Expansion of Susac CD8+ clones peaked in TEMRA cells and in active patients. Across the total CD8+ repertoires, over 15 Susac-specific public clones were detected, and across the CD8+ TEMRA repertoires, roughly 5 such clones were detected.

The CDR3 runs to 14 residues. Trimming stripped 1 base from V and 4 bases from J, with 13 bases between. Per germline, CDR1 GTSNPN and CDR2 SVGIG (reference sequence). The rearrangement uses TRBV30 and TRBJ1-1; no firm D call. This TCR was recovered from a human donor with Susac syndrome. The sample was CD8+ T cells from PBMCs. DNA of the CDR3: TGTGCCTGGAGTGCAGCATGGGGAAGCACTGAAGCTTTCTTT. Translated, it gives CAWSAAWGSTEAFF.